The 10 T cell receptor beta chains reported below all come from one sample, sequenced in a study of monozygotic twins with inflammatory bowel disease. TCRdb reprocessed the 5' RACE reads and stores each CDR3 protein as one record, lacking DNA. The sample is made up of around 380,000 distinct CDR3 sequences, and the top ten hold 2.4% of it. The sample consisted of blood. These receptors originate from a human donor with ulcerative colitis or Crohn's disease, or a healthy co-twin of an affected twin (not recorded which).

J is TRBJ2-1 and V is TRBV29-1; the D gene TCRdb calls, TRBD1, cannot be checked with no DNA. This CDR3 region has 13 residues. The V gene's germline CDR1 is SQVTM and CDR2 ANQGSEA. This chain's CDR3 is CSVPGQGLREQFF.

This sequence joins TRBV5-1 and TRBJ2-7; checking the TCRdb D call of TRBD1 is not possible without DNA. The CDR3 is 15 amino acids. Germline CDR1 SGHRS, CDR2 YFSETQ. CDR3 in amino acids: CASSVGGGGVYEQYF.

The chain has TRBV7-2 and TRBJ2-2; TCRdb's D call of TRBD1 is untestable without DNA. The CDR3 sequence is 14 residues long. The V gene's germline CDR1 is SGHTA and CDR2 FQGNSA. CDR3 sequence reads: CASSLGTATGELFF.

This chain connects TRBV20-1 to TRBJ1-2; TCRdb reports TRBD1, a call that lacks DNA to check it against. The germline CDR1 and CDR2 sequences are DFQATT and SNEGSKA (reference sequence). The CDR3 spans 13 residues. The CDR3 region is CSASRASGGGYTF.

The chain joins TRBV7-9 to TRBJ2-1; TCRdb picks TRBD2, but there is no DNA to check that call. The CDR3 has 17 amino acids. Germline V CDR1 and CDR2: SEHNR, FQNEAQ (reference sequence). The CDR3 protein is CASSLVGTSGAYNEQFF.

V usage is TRBV5-1 and J usage is TRBJ2-1. The CDR3 sequence is 13 residues long. CDR1 SGHRS and CDR2 YFSETQ come from the germline V gene. CDR3 region: CASSLVIGGEQFF.

The CDR3 loop reads CASSEDGRGTEKLFF. The chain carries TRBV2 and TRBJ1-4; TCRdb selects TRBD1, and the lack of DNA leaves this call unchecked. This CDR3 spans 15 amino acids. Germline V gives CDR1 SNHLY, CDR2 FYNNEI.

The chain is built from TRBV5-4 and TRBJ2-7; TCRdb calls TRBD2, which cannot be checked without DNA. CDR1 and CDR2 (germline): SGHNT, YYREEE (reference sequence). There are 15 residues in the CDR3. The CDR3 loop is CASSLVTGTSSEQYF.

V is TRBV19 and J is TRBJ2-1; TCRdb designates TRBD1, a call that cannot be tested without DNA. The length of the CDR3 is 14 residues. The germline V gene encodes CDR1 LNHDA and CDR2 SQIVND (reference sequence). CDR3 protein: CATQGAGAYNEQFF. Supplemented by reference TRBV19 and TRBJ2-1, the full variable domain reads DGGITQSPKYLFRKEGQNVTLSCEQNLNHDAMYWYRQDPGQGLRLIYYSQIVNDFQKGDIAEGYSVSREKKESFPLTVTSAQKNPTAFYLCATQGAGAYNEQFFGPGTRLTVL.

The rearrangement joins TRBV7-9 to TRBJ2-3; the TRBD2 assignment by TCRdb is unverifiable without DNA. The V gene's germline CDR1 is SEHNR and CDR2 FQNEAQ (reference sequence). The CDR3 sequence is 15 residues long. CDR3 loop: CASTPRGGRTDTQYF.